This passage covers 7 T cell receptor beta chains from one sample sequenced in a study of blood T cell repertoires in COVID-19. Sequencing used immunoSEQ multiplex PCR; TCRdb keeps in-frame clones, though not all of them. This sample yields around 250,000 clones, of which roughly nine tenths are seen a single time; 4% to 5% belongs to the top ten. Sequencing was performed on peripheral blood. These receptors were collected from a woman aged 40 to 55 who had recovered from COVID-19.

In this sample, this clone turned up a few times. The genes are TRBV7-3 and TRBJ1-1; D unresolved. The CDR3 length is 14 residues. V lost 2 bases and J lost 5, with 12 bases in between. The germline gives CDR1 SGHTA, CDR2 FQGTGA. The CDR3 region has the DNA TGTGCCAGCAGCTTAGGGCCCCACCGGACTGAAGCTTTCTTT. Amino acids: CASSLGPHRTEAFF.

V usage is TRBV5-3 and J usage is TRBJ2-5; D call uncertain. TRBV5-3 is reported as an ORF; its role is uncertain. The CDR3 sequence is 12 residues long. Trimming took 4 bases from V and 4 from J, leaving 8 bases between them. CDR3: CARSPPGETQYF. In DNA, the CDR3 is TGTGCCAGAAGCCCGCCAGGAGAGACCCAGTACTTC.

V usage is TRBV4-1 and J usage is TRBJ2-7, with TRBD1 matching 10 bases. From germline, CDR1 is MGHRA and CDR2 YSYEKL. The CDR3 length is 14 residues. Trimming at V came to 3 bases and at J to 4 bases, leaving 3 bases not matched to a gene. As DNA, the CDR3 is TGCGCCAGCAGCCATCCGGGACAGGGGTACGAGCAGTACTTC. Its protein is CASSHPGQGYEQYF.

The V call is TRBV7-2, the J call TRBJ2-3; no firm D call. Germline loops: CDR1 SGHTA, CDR2 FQGNSA. CDR3 length: 13 residues. The ends were cut back, 3 bases at V and 1 base at J, with 5 bases in the middle. CDR3 protein: CASSLYGTDTQYF. The CDR3 coding sequence is TGTGCCAGCAGCTTGTATGGCACAGATACGCAGTATTTT.

J is TRBJ2-7 and V is TRBV3-1 (or the pseudogene TRBV3-2), with D maybe TRBD1 (5 bases). CDR3 length equals 13 residues. Germline assignment: CDR1 LGHDT and CDR2 YNNKEL (reference sequence). V dropped 0 bases and J dropped 4 bases, with 7 bases sitting between them. The CDR3: CASSQEGPYEQYF. CDR3 in DNA: TGTGCCAGCAGCCAAGAGGGGCCTTACGAGCAGTACTTC.

Comments on this clone: At one boundary the junction diverges from the germline segment, which might be a read error. The chain carries TRBV6-4 and TRBJ1-1, with D possibly TRBD1 on 6 matching bases. Germline loops: CDR1 MRHNA, CDR2 SNTAGT. The CDR3 has 17 residues. CDR3 DNA: TGTGTCAGCAGTGGGCATAACAGGGTTGGAGTAAACACTGAAGCTTTCTTT. It translates to CVSSGHNRVGVNTEAFF.

This chain joins TRBV10-2 and TRBJ2-1; 10 nucleotides line up with TRBD2. The CDR3 runs 16 residues. The trim removed 2 bases at V and 6 bases at J, leaving 7 bases unmatched. CDR1 and CDR2 from the germline V gene are WSHSY and SAAADI. The CDR3 reads CASSEIASGRFNEQFF. The DNA of the CDR3 is TGCGCCAGCAGTGAGATCGCTAGCGGGAGATTCAATGAGCAGTTCTTC.